This T cell receptor beta chain was observed in a study of shared clonotypes between healthy human individuals. This CDR3 comprises 15 residues. Between the trimmed V and J ends, which lost 4 bases and 1 base, there was a span of 14 bases. The germline V gene encodes CDR1 SGHRS and CDR2 YFSETQ. Measured with immunoSEQ multiplex PCR; TCRdb has only the in-frame clones, and not every one. The data hold about 680,000 clones, with approximately 73% observed a single time. The sequence was obtained from a woman aged 30 to 39 in good health. Sequencing used memory CD4+ T cells sorted from blood. The subset is: CD45RA-negative fraction. This chain joins TRBV5-1 and TRBJ1-1; D perhaps matches TRBD1 (5 bases). CDR3 residues: CASSATGTENTEAFF. The CDR3, as DNA: TGCGCCAGCAGCGCAACCGGGACGGAGAACACTGAAGCTTTCTTT.